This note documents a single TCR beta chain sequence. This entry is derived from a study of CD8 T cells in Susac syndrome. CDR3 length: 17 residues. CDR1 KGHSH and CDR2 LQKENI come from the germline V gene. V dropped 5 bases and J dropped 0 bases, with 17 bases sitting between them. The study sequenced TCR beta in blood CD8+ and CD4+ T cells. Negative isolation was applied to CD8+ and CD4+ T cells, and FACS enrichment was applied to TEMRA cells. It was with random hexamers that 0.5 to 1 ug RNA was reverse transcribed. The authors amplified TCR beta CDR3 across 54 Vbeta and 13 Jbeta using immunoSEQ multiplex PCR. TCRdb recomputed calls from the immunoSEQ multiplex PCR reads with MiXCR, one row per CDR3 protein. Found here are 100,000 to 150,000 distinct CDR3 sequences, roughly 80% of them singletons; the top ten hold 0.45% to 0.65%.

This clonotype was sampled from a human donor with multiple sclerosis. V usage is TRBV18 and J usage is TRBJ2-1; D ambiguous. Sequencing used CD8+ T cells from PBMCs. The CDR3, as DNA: TGTGCCAGCTCAAAAGGAGAGGATTTTCTCTCCTACAATGAGCAGTTCTTC. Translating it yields CASSKGEDFLSYNEQFF.